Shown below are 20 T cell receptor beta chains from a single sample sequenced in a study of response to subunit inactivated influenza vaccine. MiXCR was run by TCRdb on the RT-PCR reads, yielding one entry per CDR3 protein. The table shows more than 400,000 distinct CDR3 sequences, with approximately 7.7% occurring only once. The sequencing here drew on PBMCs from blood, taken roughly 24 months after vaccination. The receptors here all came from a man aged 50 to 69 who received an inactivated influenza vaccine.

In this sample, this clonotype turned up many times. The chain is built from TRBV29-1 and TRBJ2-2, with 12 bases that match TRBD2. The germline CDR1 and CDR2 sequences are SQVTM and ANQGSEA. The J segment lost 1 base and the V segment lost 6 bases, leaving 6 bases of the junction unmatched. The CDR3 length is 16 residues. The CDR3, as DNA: TGCAGCGTGAGGGCTAGCGGGAGGGTGAACACCGGGGAGCTGTTTTTT. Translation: CSVRASGRVNTGELFF.

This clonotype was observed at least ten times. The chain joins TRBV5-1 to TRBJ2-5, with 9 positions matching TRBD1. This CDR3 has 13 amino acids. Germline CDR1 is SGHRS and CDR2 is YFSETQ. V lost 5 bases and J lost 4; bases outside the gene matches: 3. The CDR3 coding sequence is TGCGCCAGCAGGACAGGGGGACGAGAGACCCAGTACTTC. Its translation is CASRTGGRETQYF.

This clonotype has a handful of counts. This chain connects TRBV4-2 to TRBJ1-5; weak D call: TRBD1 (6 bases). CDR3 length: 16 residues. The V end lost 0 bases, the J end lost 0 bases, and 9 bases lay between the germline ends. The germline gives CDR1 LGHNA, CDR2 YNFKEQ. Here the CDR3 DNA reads TGTGCCAGCAGCCAAGAACAGGGCAATAGCAATCAGCCCCAGCATTTT. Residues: CASSQEQGNSNQPQHF.

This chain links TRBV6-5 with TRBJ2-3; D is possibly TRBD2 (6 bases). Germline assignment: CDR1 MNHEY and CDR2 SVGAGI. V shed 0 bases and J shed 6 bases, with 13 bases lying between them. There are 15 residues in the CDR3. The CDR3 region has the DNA TGTGCCAGCAGTTACTCCGCGGGGATATCTGATACGCAGTATTTT. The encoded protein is CASSYSAGISDTQYF.

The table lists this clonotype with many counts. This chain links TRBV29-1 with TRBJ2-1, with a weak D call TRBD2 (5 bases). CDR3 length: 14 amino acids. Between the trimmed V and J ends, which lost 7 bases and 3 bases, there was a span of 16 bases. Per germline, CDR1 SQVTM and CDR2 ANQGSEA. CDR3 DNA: TGCAGCGCTAAGACCCGCCGGGACTACAATGAGCAGTTCTTC. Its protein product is CSAKTRRDYNEQFF.

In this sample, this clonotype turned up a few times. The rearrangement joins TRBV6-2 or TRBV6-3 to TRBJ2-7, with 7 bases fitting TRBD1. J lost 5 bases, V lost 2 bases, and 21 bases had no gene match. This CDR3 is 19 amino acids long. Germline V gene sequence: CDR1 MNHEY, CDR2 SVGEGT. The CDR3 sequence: CASSYKVGQTPVGFHEQYF. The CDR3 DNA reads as TGTGCCAGCAGTTACAAAGTGGGACAGACACCAGTAGGATTTCACGAGCAGTACTTC.

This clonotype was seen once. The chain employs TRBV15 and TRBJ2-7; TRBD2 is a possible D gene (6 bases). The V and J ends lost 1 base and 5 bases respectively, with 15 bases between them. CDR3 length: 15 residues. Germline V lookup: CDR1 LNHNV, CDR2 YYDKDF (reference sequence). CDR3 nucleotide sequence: TGTGCCACCAGCAGAGTTAAGATGGGACTCGACGAGCAGTACTTC. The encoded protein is CATSRVKMGLDEQYF.

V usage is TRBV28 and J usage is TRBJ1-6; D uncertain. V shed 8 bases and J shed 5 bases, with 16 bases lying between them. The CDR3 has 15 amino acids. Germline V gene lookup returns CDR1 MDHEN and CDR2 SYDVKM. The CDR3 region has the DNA TGTGCCAGCCTCCGGGCGGGCCCAAATAATTCACCCCTCCACTTT. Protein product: CASLRAGPNNSPLHF.

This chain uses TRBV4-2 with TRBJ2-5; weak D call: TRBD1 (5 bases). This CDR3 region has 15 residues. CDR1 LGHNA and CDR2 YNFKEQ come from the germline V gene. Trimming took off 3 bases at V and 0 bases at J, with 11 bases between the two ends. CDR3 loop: CASSQKDSYQETQYF. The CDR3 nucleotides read TGTGCCAGCAGCCAGAAAGACAGCTACCAAGAGACCCAGTACTTC.

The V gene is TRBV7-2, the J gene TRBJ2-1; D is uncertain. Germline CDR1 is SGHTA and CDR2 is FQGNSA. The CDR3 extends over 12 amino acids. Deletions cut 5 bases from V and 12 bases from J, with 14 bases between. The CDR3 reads CASSRYSEMQFF. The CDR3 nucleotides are TGTGCCAGCAGCCGCTATTCGGAGATGCAGTTCTTC.

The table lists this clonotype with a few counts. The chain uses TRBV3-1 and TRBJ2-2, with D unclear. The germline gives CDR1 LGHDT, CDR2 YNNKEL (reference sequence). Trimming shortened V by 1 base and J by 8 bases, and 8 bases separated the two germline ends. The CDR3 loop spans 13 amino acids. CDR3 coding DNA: TGTGCCAGCAGCCAAGGACCGAGGGGGGAGCTGTTTTTT. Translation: CASSQGPRGELFF.

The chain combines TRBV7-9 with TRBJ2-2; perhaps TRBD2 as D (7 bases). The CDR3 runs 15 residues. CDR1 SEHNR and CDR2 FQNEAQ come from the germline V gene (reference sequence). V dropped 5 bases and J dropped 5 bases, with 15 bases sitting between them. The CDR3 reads CASSRTRGGTGELFF. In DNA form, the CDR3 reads TGTGCCAGCAGCCGTACCAGGGGAGGGACCGGGGAGCTGTTTTTT.

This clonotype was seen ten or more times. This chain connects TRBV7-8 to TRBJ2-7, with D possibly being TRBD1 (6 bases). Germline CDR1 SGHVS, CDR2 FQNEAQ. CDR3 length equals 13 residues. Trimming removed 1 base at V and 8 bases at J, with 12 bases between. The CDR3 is CASSLDRVEQQYF. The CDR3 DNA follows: TGTGCCAGCAGCTTAGACAGGGTGGAACAGCAGTACTTC. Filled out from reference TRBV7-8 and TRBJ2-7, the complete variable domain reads GAGVSQSPRYKVAKRGQDVALRCDPISGHVSLFWYQQALGQGPEFLTYFQNEAQLDKSGLPSDRFFAERPEGSVSTLKIQRTQQEDSAVYLCASSLDRVEQQYFGPGTRLTVT.

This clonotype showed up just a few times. The CDR3 bases are TGTGCCAGCAGCCTACCTTCGACAGGGATGGCTTCACCCCTCCACTTT. It codes for CASSLPSTGMASPLHF. The chain recombines TRBV5-6 with TRBJ1-6; 7 bases fit TRBD1. Germline CDR1 reads SGHDT; CDR2 reads YYEEEE. The CDR3 is made up of 16 amino acids. V gave up 4 bases and J gave up 9 bases; unmatched junction bases: 13.

CDR3 coding DNA: TGCAGTGCTAGATATATGGGGCCAGGGAGGGGTCGTAGCACAGATACGCAGTATTTT. Protein product: CSARYMGPGRGRSTDTQYF. V is TRBV20-1 and J is TRBJ2-3, with 7 bases matching TRBD2. The CDR3 has 19 amino acids. Trimming took 2 bases from V and 0 from J; bases not matched to a gene: 17. The germline CDR1 and CDR2 sequences are DFQATT and SNEGSKA (reference sequence).

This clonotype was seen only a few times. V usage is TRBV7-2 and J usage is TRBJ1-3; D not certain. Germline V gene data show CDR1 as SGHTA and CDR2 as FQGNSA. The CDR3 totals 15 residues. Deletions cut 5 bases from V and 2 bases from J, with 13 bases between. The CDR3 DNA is TGTGCCAGCAGCCCTAAACTGGGGACTGGAAACACCATATATTTT. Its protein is CASSPKLGTGNTIYF.

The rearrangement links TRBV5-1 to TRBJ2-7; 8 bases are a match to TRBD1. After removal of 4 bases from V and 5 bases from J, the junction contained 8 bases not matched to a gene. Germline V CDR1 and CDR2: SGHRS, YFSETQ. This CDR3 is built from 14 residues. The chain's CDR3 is CASSAGQGPNEQYF. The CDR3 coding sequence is TGCGCCAGCAGCGCCGGACAGGGCCCCAACGAGCAGTACTTC.

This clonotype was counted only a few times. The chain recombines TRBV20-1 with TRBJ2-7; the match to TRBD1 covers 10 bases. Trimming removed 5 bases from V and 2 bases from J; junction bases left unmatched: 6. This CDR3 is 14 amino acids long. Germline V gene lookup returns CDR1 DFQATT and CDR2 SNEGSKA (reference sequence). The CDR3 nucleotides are TGCAGTGCTGGGGACAGGGGAACCCCCTACGAGCAGTACTTC. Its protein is CSAGDRGTPYEQYF.

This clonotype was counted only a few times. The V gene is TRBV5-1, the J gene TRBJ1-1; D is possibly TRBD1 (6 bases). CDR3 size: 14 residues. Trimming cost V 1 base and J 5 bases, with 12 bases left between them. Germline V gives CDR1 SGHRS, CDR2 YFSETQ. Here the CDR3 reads CASSLTGLRTEAFF. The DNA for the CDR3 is TGCGCCAGCAGCTTGACAGGGTTACGAACTGAAGCTTTCTTT. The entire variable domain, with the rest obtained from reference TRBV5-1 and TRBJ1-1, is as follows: KAGVTQTPRYLIKTRGQQVTLSCSPISGHRSVSWYQQTPGQGLQFLFEYFSETQRNKGNFPGRFSGRQFSNSRSEMNVSTLELGDSALYLCASSLTGLRTEAFFGQGTRLTVV.

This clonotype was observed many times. This CDR3 reads CSARDGGLVLETQYF. Written as DNA, the CDR3 is TGCAGTGCTAGAGATGGAGGGCTAGTGCTAGAGACCCAGTACTTC. The chain combines TRBV20-1 with TRBJ2-5, with TRBD2 as a possible D gene (6 bases). V lost 0 bases, J lost 4 bases, and 15 bases lay in between. This CDR3 region has 15 residues. Germline V lookup: CDR1 DFQATT, CDR2 SNEGSKA (reference sequence).